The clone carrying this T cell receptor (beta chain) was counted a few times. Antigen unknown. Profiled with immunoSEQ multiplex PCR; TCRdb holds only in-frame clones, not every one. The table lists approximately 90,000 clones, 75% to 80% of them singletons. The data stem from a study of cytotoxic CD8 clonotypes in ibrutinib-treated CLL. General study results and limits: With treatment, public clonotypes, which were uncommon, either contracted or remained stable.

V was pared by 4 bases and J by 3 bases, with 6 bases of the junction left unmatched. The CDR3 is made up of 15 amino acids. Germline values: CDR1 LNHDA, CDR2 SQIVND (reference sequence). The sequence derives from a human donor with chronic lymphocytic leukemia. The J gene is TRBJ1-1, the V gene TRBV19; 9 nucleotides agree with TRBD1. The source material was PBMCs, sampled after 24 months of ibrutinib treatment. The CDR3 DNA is TGTGCCAGTAGTACAATACAGGGGGCGGACACTGAAGCTTTCTTT. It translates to CASSTIQGADTEAFF.